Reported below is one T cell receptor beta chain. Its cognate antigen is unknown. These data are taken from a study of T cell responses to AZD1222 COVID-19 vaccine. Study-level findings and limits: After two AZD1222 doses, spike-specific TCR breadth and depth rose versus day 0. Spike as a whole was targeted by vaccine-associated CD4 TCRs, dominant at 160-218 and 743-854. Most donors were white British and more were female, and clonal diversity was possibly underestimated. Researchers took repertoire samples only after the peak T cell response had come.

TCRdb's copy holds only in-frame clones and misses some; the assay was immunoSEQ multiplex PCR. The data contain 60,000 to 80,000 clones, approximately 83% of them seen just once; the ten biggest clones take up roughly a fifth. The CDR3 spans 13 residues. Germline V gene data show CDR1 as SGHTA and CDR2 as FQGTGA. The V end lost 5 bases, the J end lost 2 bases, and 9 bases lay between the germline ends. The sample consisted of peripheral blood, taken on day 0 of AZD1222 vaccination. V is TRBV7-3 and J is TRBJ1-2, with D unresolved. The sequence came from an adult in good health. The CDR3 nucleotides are TGTGCCAGCAGCCCGGACGGCAACTATGGCTACACCTTC. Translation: CASSPDGNYGYTF.